This T cell receptor (beta chain) was recorded in a study of beta chain features in type 1 diabetes. V shed 1 base and J 5 bases; nucleotides not matched to a gene: 9. This CDR3 spans 16 amino acids. Germline V CDR1 and CDR2: SGHVS, FQNEAQ. Of the isolated RNA, all was reverse transcribed, and so the sequenced material was expressed TCRB transcripts. Assay used: immunoSEQ multiplex PCR; TCRdb lists only in-frame clones, some missing. The table records about 290,000 clones, about 8% of them present only once. The sequence was obtained from a woman between 18 and 29 years old in good health. This rearrangement joins TRBV7-8 to TRBJ1-1, with TRBD1 identical over 8 bases. The sample comprised central memory CD4+ T cells from blood. The CDR3 bases are TGTGCCAGCAGCTTAGGAATTCAGGGGGCGCGTACTGAAGCTTTCTTT. Translating gives CASSLGIQGARTEAFF.